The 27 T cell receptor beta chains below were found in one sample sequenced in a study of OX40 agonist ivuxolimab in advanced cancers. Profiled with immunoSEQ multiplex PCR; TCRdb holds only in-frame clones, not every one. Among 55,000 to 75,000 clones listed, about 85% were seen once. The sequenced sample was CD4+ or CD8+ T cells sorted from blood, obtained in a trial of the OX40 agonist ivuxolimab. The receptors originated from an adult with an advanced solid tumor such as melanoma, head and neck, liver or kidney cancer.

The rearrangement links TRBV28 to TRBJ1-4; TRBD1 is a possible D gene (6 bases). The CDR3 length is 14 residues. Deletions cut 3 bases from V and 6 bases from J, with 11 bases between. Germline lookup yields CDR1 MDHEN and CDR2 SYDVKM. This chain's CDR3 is CASSFTGLDEKLFF. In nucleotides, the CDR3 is TGTGCCAGCAGTTTTACAGGGCTGGATGAAAAACTGTTTTTT.

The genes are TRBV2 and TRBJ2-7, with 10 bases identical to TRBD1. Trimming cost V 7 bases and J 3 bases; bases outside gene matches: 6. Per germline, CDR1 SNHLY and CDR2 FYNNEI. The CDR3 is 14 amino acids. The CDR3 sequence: CASIKDRGIYEQYF. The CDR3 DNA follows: TGTGCCAGCATCAAGGACAGGGGGATCTACGAGCAGTACTTC. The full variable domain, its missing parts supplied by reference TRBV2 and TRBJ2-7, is EPEVTQTPSHQVTQMGQEVILRCVPISNHLYFYWYRQILGQKVEFLVSFYNNEISEKSEIFDDQFSVERPDGSNFTLKIRSTKLEDSAMYFCASIKDRGIYEQYFGPGTRLTVT.

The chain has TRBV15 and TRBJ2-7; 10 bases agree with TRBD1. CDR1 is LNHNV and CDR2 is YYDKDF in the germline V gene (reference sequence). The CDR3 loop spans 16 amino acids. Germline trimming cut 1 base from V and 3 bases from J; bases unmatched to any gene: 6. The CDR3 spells CATSRGRDRGIYEQYF. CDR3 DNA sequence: TGTGCCACCAGCAGAGGCCGGGACAGGGGTATCTACGAGCAGTACTTC.

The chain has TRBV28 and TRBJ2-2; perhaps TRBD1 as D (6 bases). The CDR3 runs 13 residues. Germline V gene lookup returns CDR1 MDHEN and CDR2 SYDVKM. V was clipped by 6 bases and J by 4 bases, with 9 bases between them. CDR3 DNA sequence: TGTGCCAGCAGACAGGGCGGCACCGGGGAGCTGTTTTTT. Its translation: CASRQGGTGELFF. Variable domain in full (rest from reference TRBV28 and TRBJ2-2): DVKVTQSSRYLVKRTGEKVFLECVQDMDHENMFWYRQDPGLGLRLIYFSYDVKMKEKGDIPEGYSVSREKKERFSLILESASTNQTSMYLCASRQGGTGELFFGEGSRLTVL.

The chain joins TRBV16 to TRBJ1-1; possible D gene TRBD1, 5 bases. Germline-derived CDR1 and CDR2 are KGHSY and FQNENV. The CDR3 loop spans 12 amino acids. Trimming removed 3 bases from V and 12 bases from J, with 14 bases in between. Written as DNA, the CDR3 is TGTGCCAGCAGCCACCCGACAGCGAGGTCTTTCTTT. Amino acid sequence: CASSHPTARSFF.

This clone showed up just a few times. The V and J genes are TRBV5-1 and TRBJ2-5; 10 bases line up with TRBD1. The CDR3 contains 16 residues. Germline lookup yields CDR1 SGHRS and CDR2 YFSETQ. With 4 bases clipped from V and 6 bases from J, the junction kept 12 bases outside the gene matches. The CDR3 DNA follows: TGCGCCAGCAGCCGAGCGCGGACAGGGGGAAGGAAGACCCAGTACTTC. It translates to CASSRARTGGRKTQYF.

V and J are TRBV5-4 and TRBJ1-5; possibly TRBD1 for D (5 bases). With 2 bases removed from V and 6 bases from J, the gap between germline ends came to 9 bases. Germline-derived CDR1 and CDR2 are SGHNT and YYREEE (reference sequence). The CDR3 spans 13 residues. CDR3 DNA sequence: TGTGCCAGCAGCTTTGGGGGGGGTCAGCCCCAGCATTTT. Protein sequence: CASSFGGGQPQHF.

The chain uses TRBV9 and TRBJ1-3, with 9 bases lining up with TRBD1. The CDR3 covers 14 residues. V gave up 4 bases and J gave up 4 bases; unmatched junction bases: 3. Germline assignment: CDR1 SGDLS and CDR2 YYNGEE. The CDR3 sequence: CASSLGTGGNTIYF. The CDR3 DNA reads TGTGCCAGCAGCCTGGGGACAGGGGGAAACACCATATATTTT.

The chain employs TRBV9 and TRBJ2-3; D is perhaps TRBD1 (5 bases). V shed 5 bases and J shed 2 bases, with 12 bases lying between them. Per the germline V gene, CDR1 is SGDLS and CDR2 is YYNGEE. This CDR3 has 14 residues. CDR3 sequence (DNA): TGTGCCAGCAGAGGAACAGGACACACAGATACGCAGTATTTT. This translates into CASRGTGHTDTQYF.

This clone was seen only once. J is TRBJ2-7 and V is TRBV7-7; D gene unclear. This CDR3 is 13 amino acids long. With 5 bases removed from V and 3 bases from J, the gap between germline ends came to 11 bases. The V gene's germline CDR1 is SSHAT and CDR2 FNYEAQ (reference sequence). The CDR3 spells CASSPSGLYEQYF. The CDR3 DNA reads TGTGCCAGCAGCCCTTCGGGTCTCTACGAGCAGTACTTC.

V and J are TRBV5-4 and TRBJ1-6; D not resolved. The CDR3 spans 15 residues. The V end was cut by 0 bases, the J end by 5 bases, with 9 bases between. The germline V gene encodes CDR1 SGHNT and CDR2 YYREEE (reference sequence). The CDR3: CASSLAPGHNSPLHF. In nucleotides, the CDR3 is TGTGCCAGCAGCTTGGCCCCCGGGCATAATTCACCCCTCCACTTT.

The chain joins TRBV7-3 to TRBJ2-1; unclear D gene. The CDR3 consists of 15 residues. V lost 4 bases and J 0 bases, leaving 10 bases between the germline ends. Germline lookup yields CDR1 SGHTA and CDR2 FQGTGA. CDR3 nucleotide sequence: TGTGCCAGCAGCTCCGGGCTCCGCTCCTACAATGAGCAGTTCTTC. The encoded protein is CASSSGLRSYNEQFF.

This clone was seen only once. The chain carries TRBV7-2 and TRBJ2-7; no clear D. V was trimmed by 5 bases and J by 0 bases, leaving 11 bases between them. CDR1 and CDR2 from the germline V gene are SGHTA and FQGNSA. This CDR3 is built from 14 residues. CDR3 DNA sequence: TGTGCCAGCAGCAATGTCACCCTCTCCTACGAGCAGTACTTC. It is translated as CASSNVTLSYEQYF.

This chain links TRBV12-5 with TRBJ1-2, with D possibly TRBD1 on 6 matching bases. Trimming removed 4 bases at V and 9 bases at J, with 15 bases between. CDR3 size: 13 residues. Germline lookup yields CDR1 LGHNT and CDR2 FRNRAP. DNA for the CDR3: TGTGCTAGTGGTTCCGCGGGGGCGTCACGCTACACCTTC. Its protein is CASGSAGASRYTF.

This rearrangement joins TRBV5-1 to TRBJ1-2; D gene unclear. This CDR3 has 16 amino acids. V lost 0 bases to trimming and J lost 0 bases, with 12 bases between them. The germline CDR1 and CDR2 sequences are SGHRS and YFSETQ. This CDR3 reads CASSLALAPANYGYTF. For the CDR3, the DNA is TGCGCCAGCAGCTTGGCCCTGGCCCCGGCTAACTATGGCTACACCTTC.

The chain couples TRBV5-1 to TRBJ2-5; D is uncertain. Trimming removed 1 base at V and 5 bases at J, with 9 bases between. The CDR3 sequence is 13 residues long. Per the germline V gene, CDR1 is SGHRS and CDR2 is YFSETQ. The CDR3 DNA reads TGCGCCAGCAGCTTGCCCGGGCGTGAGACCCAGTACTTC. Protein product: CASSLPGRETQYF.

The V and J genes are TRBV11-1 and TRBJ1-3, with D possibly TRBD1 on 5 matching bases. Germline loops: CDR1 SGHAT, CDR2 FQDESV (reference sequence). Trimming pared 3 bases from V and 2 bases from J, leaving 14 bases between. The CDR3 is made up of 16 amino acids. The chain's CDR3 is CASSFGGAGPGNTIYF. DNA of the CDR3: TGTGCCAGCAGCTTCGGCGGGGCAGGACCTGGAAACACCATATATTTT.

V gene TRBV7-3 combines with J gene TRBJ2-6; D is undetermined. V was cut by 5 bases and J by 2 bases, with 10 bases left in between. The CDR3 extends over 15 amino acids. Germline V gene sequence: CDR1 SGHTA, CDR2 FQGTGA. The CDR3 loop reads CASSPQLTGANVLTF. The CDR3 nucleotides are TGTGCCAGCAGCCCCCAGCTCACTGGGGCCAACGTCCTGACTTTC.

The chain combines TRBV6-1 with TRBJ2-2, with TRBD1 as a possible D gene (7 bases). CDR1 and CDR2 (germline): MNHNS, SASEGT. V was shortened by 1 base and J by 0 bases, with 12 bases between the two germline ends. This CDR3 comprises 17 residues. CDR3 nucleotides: TGTGCCAGCAGTGAAGGACAGGGAGGCCCGAACACCGGGGAGCTGTTTTTT. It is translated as CASSEGQGGPNTGELFF.

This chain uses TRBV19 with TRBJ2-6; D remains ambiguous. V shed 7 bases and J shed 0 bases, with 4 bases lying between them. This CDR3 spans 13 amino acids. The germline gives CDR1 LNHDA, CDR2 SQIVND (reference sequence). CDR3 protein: CASTFSGANVLTF. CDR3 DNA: TGTGCCAGTACTTTCTCTGGGGCCAACGTCCTGACTTTC.

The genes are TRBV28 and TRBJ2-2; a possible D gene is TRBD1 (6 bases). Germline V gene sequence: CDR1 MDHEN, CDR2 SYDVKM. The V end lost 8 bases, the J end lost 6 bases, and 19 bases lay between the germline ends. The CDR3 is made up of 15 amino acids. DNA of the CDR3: TGTGCCAGCCTCCGGGCAGGGGAGAGACCCGGGGAGCTGTTTTTT. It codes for CASLRAGERPGELFF.

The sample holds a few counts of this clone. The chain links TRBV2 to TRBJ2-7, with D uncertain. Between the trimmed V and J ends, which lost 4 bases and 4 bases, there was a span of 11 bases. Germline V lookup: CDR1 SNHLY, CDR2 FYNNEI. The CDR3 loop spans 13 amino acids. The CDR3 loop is CASSGSRRYEQYF. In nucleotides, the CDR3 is TGTGCCAGCAGTGGTAGCAGAAGGTACGAGCAGTACTTC. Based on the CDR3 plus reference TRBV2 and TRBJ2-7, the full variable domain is EPEVTQTPSHQVTQMGQEVILRCVPISNHLYFYWYRQILGQKVEFLVSFYNNEISEKSEIFDDQFSVERPDGSNFTLKIRSTKLEDSAMYFCASSGSRRYEQYFGPGTRLTVT.

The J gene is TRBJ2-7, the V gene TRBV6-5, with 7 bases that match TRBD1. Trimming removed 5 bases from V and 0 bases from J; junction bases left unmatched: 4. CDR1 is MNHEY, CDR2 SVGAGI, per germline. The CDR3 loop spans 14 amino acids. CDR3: CASSTTGSSYEQYF. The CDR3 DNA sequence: TGTGCCAGCAGTACGACAGGGAGCTCCTACGAGCAGTACTTC.

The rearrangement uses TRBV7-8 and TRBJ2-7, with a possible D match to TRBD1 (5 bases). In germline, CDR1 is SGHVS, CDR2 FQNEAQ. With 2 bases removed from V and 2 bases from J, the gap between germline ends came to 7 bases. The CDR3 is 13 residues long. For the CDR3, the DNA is TGTGCCAGCAGCTTAACACAGGCCTACGAGCAGTACTTC. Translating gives CASSLTQAYEQYF.

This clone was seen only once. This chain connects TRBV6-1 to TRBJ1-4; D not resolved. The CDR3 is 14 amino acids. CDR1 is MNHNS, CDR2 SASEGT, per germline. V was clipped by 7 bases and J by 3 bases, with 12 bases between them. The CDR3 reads CASTERWANEKLFF. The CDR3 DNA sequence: TGTGCCAGCACGGAGAGGTGGGCTAATGAAAAACTGTTTTTT.

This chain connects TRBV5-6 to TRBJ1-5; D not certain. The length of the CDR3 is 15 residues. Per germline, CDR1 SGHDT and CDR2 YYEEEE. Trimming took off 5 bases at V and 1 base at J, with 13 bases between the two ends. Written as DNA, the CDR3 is TGTGCCAGCAGTTGGCAAGGGAGAAGCAATCAGCCCCAGCATTTT. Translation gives CASSWQGRSNQPQHF.

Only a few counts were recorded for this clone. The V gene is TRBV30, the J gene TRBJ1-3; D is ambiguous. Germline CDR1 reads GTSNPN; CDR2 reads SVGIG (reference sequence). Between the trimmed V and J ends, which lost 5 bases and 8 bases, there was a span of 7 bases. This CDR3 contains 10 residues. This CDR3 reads CAWGSYTIYF. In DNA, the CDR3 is TGTGCCTGGGGGAGCTACACCATATATTTT. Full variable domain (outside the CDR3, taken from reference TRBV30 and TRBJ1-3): SQTIHQWPATLVQPVGSPLSLECTVEGTSNPNLYWYRQAAGRGLQLLFYSVGIGQISSEVPQNLSASRPQDRQFILSSKKLLLSDSGFYLCAWGSYTIYFGEGSWLTVV.